Below are 14 T cell receptor beta chains sequenced from a single sample in a study of blood T cell repertoires in COVID-19. Sequencing used immunoSEQ multiplex PCR; TCRdb keeps in-frame clones, though not all of them. The sample yields around 160,000 clones, approximately 83% seen once. Sequencing used peripheral blood. The receptors stem from a woman aged 55-70 years with COVID-19, enrolled during active disease.

This chain uses TRBV15 with TRBJ2-7, with D possibly matching TRBD2 (5 bases). The CDR3 spans 15 residues. Per the germline V gene, CDR1 is LNHNV and CDR2 is YYDKDF (reference sequence). V gave up 4 bases and J gave up 3 bases, with 16 bases separating them. This CDR3 reads CATSTFPGGHYEQYF. CDR3 DNA sequence: TGTGCCACCAGCACGTTTCCAGGAGGCCACTACGAGCAGTACTTC.

The rearrangement links TRBV4-2 to TRBJ2-3; D call uncertain. The CDR3 sequence is 15 residues long. The V end was cut by 1 base, the J end by 2 bases, with 10 bases between. Germline V lookup: CDR1 LGHNA, CDR2 YNFKEQ. This chain's CDR3 is CASSQGAADTDTQYF. DNA of the CDR3: TGTGCCAGCAGCCAAGGTGCCGCGGACACAGATACGCAGTATTTT.

The chain has TRBV6-6 and TRBJ1-3, with D maybe TRBD1 (5 bases). V lost 5 bases and J 0 bases, leaving 11 bases between the germline ends. Germline V gene lookup returns CDR1 MNHNY and CDR2 SVGAGI (reference sequence). This CDR3 contains 15 residues. CDR3 protein: CASSTGQHSGNTIYF. As DNA, the CDR3 is TGTGCCAGCAGTACTGGACAACACTCTGGAAACACCATATATTTT.

The chain has TRBV12-5 and TRBJ2-1, with 10 positions matching TRBD1. V dropped 1 base and J dropped 10; count of bases not matched to a gene: 10. Germline CDR1 reads LGHNT; CDR2 reads FRNRAP. The CDR3 is made up of 16 amino acids. The CDR3 DNA sequence: TGTGCTAGTGGTTTGGCCTACGACGGGACAGGGGACGAGCAGTTCTTC. This sequence encodes CASGLAYDGTGDEQFF.

This clone is a singleton in its sample. Other nucleotide sequences in the sample specify the same CDR3. The V gene is TRBV4-1, the J gene TRBJ1-3; 9 nucleotides agree with TRBD1. V was pared by 0 bases and J by 7 bases, with 7 bases of the junction left unmatched. CDR1 and CDR2 (germline): MGHRA, YSYEKL. There are 16 residues in the CDR3. The CDR3 nucleotides read TGCGCCAGCAGCCAAGAAGGGACAGGGAGAGGGAACACCATATATTTT. Translation gives CASSQEGTGRGNTIYF.

This clone has just a few counts. The chain couples TRBV19 to TRBJ2-7, with 11 bases that match TRBD1. Germline trimming cut 7 bases from V and 1 base from J; bases unmatched to any gene: 6. The CDR3 totals 15 residues. Germline CDR1 reads LNHDA; CDR2 reads SQIVND (reference sequence). CDR3 in DNA: TGTGCCAGTAACACCGGGACAGGGGGGTCCTACGAGCAGTACTTC. It specifies CASNTGTGGSYEQYF.

The rearrangement joins TRBV10-3 to TRBJ2-2, with TRBD2 matching over 7 bases. With V trimmed by 8 bases and J by 1 base, 4 bases remained unmatched. The V gene's germline CDR1 is ENHRY and CDR2 SYGVKD. The CDR3 has 14 amino acids. CDR3 DNA: TGTGCCATCGCTCTAGCGGAGAACACCGGGGAGCTGTTTTTT. Protein sequence: CAIALAENTGELFF.

V usage is TRBV5-5 and J usage is TRBJ2-3; 13 nucleotides align to TRBD2. Germline values: CDR1 SGHKS, CDR2 YYEKEE (reference sequence). V lost 3 bases to trimming and J lost 3 bases; unmatched junction nucleotides: 4. This CDR3 has 16 residues. In DNA, the CDR3 is TGTGCCAGCAGCTCAGGACTAGCGGGGGCAACAGATACGCAGTATTTT. It codes for CASSSGLAGATDTQYF.

V is TRBV27 and J is TRBJ2-1; 9 bases fit TRBD1. This CDR3 contains 16 residues. The junction had 7 bases not matched to a gene; V was cut back by 3 bases and J by 4 bases. The germline V gene has CDR1 MNHEY and CDR2 SMNVEV (reference sequence). The CDR3 loop reads CASSFGAGQGYNEQFF. As DNA, the CDR3 is TGTGCCAGCAGTTTTGGTGCGGGACAGGGTTACAATGAGCAGTTCTTC.

The chain carries TRBV7-9 and TRBJ2-6; D call uncertain. CDR3 length equals 15 residues. Germline lookup yields CDR1 SEHNR and CDR2 FQNEAQ (reference sequence). The V gene lost 5 bases and the J gene lost 0 bases, with 8 bases spanning the gap. The CDR3 sequence: CASSPPSSGANVLTF. The CDR3 DNA reads TGTGCCAGCAGCCCCCCGAGCTCTGGGGCCAACGTCCTGACTTTC.

V usage is TRBV15 and J usage is TRBJ2-3; D ambiguous. CDR3 length: 14 residues. CDR1 is LNHNV and CDR2 is YYDKDF in the germline V gene (reference sequence). Trimming took 8 bases from V and 1 from J, leaving 13 bases between them. The CDR3: CATRQGARTDTQYF. The CDR3 nucleotides read TGTGCCACCCGCCAAGGAGCACGCACAGATACGCAGTATTTT.

The rearrangement joins TRBV5-6 to TRBJ2-7; TRBD2 aligns across 7 bases. Germline trimming cut 4 bases from V and 6 bases from J; bases unmatched to any gene: 7. This CDR3 region has 13 residues. Germline CDR1 is SGHDT and CDR2 is YYEEEE. The CDR3 nucleotides read TGTGCCAGCAGCCCGATCGGGAGGAGCGAGCAGTACTTC. Amino acid sequence: CASSPIGRSEQYF.

V usage is TRBV6-5 and J usage is TRBJ2-1, with D perhaps matching TRBD1 (6 bases). This CDR3 comprises 12 residues. V was pared by 5 bases and J by 10 bases, with 12 bases between. In germline, CDR1 is MNHEY, CDR2 SVGAGI. The CDR3 reads CASSLQGFEQFF. CDR3 DNA sequence: TGTGCCAGCAGTCTTCAGGGGTTCGAGCAGTTCTTC.

The J gene is TRBJ2-7, the V gene TRBV6-2 or TRBV6-3, with 9 nucleotides matching TRBD2. The CDR3 extends over 15 amino acids. Germline V lookup: CDR1 MNHEY, CDR2 SVGEGT. V lost 0 bases, J lost 4 bases, and 4 bases stayed unmatched. CDR3: CASSYSMGLAYEQYF. The DNA for the CDR3 is TGTGCCAGCAGTTACTCGATGGGACTAGCTTACGAGCAGTACTTC.